One sample yielded the 31 T cell receptor beta chains listed below, sequenced in a study of T cells after posttransplantation cyclophosphamide. Measured with immunoSEQ multiplex PCR; TCRdb has only the in-frame clones, and not every one. Observed in the sample are 3,700 or so clones, none of them singletons. Treatment was busulfan-fludarabine conditioning, a marrow graft, and cyclophosphamide on days +3 and +4. Sequenced here: PBMCs, sampled after allogeneic stem cell transplant with posttransplant cyclophosphamide. The origin of the receptors is a female patient aged 18-29 years who received an allogeneic stem cell transplant from an unrelated donor, was CMV-positive, and had acute GVHD only. A subset of T cells may come from the graft donor.

This clone was picked up a small number of times. This chain uses TRBV28 with TRBJ2-5, with D possibly TRBD1 on 5 matching bases. CDR1 MDHEN and CDR2 SYDVKM come from the germline V gene. This CDR3 region has 12 residues. V was cut by 4 bases and J by 9 bases, with 12 bases left in between. CDR3 nucleotides: TGTGCCAGCAGTTCCGACAGATGGTCCCAGTACTTC. It specifies CASSSDRWSQYF.

Many counts were recorded for this clone. This chain links TRBV5-8 with TRBJ1-6; the match to TRBD1 covers 7 bases. The CDR3 has 14 residues. Germline CDR1 and CDR2: SGHTS and YDEGEE. V gave up 4 bases and J gave up 7 bases; unmatched junction bases: 5. CDR3 loop: CASSIGGQNSPLHF. The CDR3 DNA sequence: TGTGCCAGCAGCATAGGGGGCCAAAATTCACCCCTCCACTTT.

In this sample, this clone turned up many times. The chain is built from TRBV6-1 and TRBJ2-7; perhaps TRBD1 as D (6 bases). CDR3 size: 13 residues. CDR1 is MNHNS, CDR2 SASEGT, per germline. V was shortened by 5 bases and J by 3 bases, with 11 bases between the two germline ends. The CDR3 spells CASSIEQGYEQYF. The CDR3 bases are TGTGCCAGCAGTATTGAACAGGGCTACGAGCAGTACTTC.

In regard to this clone: This is likely an artifact of a read error, given a far larger clone one base away. This chain uses TRBV27 with TRBJ2-5; D ambiguous. V was cut by 0 bases and J by 11 bases, with 16 bases left in between. Germline CDR1 is MNHEY and CDR2 is SMNVEV (reference sequence). CDR3 length: 14 amino acids. In DNA, the CDR3 is TGTGCCAGCAGTTTATCTGAGATTTCCTACGGGCAGTACTTC. As protein: CASSLSEISYGQYF.

This clone was detected ten times or more. This chain uses TRBV14 with TRBJ2-7, with TRBD1 matching 9 bases. The CDR3 is 15 amino acids. Germline values: CDR1 SGHDN, CDR2 FVKESK. V was clipped by 4 bases and J by 4 bases; unmatched bases: 8. CDR3 in amino acids: CASSPKGQGGYEQYF. CDR3 bases: TGTGCCAGCAGCCCGAAGGGACAGGGAGGGTACGAGCAGTACTTC.

This clone was seen repeatedly, ten times or more. This chain joins TRBV7-7 and TRBJ2-7; 8 positions agree with TRBD2. Trimming took 4 bases from V and 0 from J; bases not matched to a gene: 14. There are 18 residues in the CDR3. Looked up from germline, CDR1 is SSHAT and CDR2 is FNYEAQ (reference sequence). CDR3 in DNA: TGTGCCAGCAGCTCCGAACCCAAACTAGCGGCCCGCTCCTACGAGCAGTACTTC. Translated: CASSSEPKLAARSYEQYF. The full variable domain, rest sourced from reference TRBV7-7 and TRBJ2-7, is GAGVSQSPRYKVTKRGQDVTLRCDPISSHATLYWYQQALGQGPEFLTYFNYEAQPDKSGLPSDRFSAERPEGSISTLTIQRTEQRDSAMYRCASSSEPKLAARSYEQYFGPGTRLTVT.

This clone is termed medium-sized (0.01 to 0.1%). This sequence joins TRBV19 and TRBJ2-1, with 11 bases aligning to TRBD2. CDR3 length: 18 amino acids. V lost 9 bases, J lost 7 bases, and 20 bases stayed unmatched. Germline CDR1 reads LNHDA; CDR2 reads SQIVND (reference sequence). CDR3 residues: CASTGVAGGPSYINEQFF. In DNA, the CDR3 is TGTGCCAGCACTGGGGTAGCGGGAGGGCCGAGTTATATAAATGAGCAGTTCTTC. The full variable domain, completed using reference TRBV19 and TRBJ2-1, is DGGITQSPKYLFRKEGQNVTLSCEQNLNHDAMYWYRQDPGQGLRLIYYSQIVNDFQKGDIAEGYSVSREKKESFPLTVTSAQKNPTAFYLCASTGVAGGPSYINEQFFGPGTRLTVL.

This clone was counted at least ten times. This chain connects TRBV10-1 to TRBJ1-3; D is ambiguous. Trimming took off 0 bases at V and 1 base at J, with 7 bases between the two ends. The germline V gene has CDR1 WNHNN and CDR2 SYGVQD (reference sequence). The CDR3 totals 15 residues. CDR3 sequence: CASSESTGSGNTIYF. The CDR3 nucleotides are TGCGCCAGCAGTGAGTCGACCGGGTCTGGAAACACCATATATTTT.

There are many counts of this clone. The gene calls are TRBV6-5 and TRBJ1-4, with no clear D. Germline CDR1 MNHEY, CDR2 SVGAGI. CDR3 length: 14 amino acids. V was cut by 6 bases and J by 2 bases, with 10 bases left in between. Here the CDR3 DNA reads TGTGCCAGCAGAGAGGGAGGGACTAATGAAAAACTGTTTTTT. Protein: CASREGGTNEKLFF.

This clone was observed at least ten times. V is TRBV28 and J is TRBJ1-1, with 7 bases identical to TRBD1. V gave up 6 bases and J gave up 1 base; unmatched junction bases: 5. The CDR3 consists of 14 residues. Germline V lookup: CDR1 MDHEN, CDR2 SYDVKM. CDR3 in DNA: TGTGCCAGCAGAACCGGGACAGCGAACACTGAAGCTTTCTTT. Its translation is CASRTGTANTEAFF.

This clone has ten or more counts. This rearrangement joins TRBV7-3 to TRBJ2-3; 9 nucleotides line up with TRBD2. V gave up 4 bases and J gave up 0 bases; unmatched junction bases: 8. Germline loops: CDR1 SGHTA, CDR2 FQGTGA. This CDR3 comprises 17 residues. The CDR3 sequence is CASSSDLSGRSTDTQYF. CDR3 DNA sequence: TGTGCCAGCAGCTCCGACCTAAGCGGGAGGAGCACAGATACGCAGTATTTT.

This clone was counted many times. J is TRBJ2-7 and V is TRBV29-1; 8 bases agree with TRBD1. The CDR3 consists of 13 residues. Germline V gene lookup returns CDR1 SQVTM and CDR2 ANQGSEA. J was trimmed by 6 bases and V by 7 bases; bases with no gene match: 11. CDR3 in DNA: TGCAGCGGACGACAGGGGAATCCTGGCGAGCAGTACTTC. Translated, it gives CSGRQGNPGEQYF.

This clone has a count of ten or more. This sequence joins TRBV7-9 and TRBJ2-2; D possibly corresponds to TRBD1 (5 bases). Between the trimmed V and J ends, which lost 5 bases and 2 bases, there was a span of 15 bases. This CDR3 contains 16 residues. Germline lookup yields CDR1 SEHNR and CDR2 FQNEAQ (reference sequence). CDR3 loop: CASSPGQPSNTGELFF. CDR3 nucleotide sequence: TGTGCCAGCAGCCCAGGGCAGCCTTCAAACACCGGGGAGCTGTTTTTT.

This clone occurred many times. The rearrangement joins TRBV12-5 to TRBJ2-5, with 10 bases matching TRBD2. The germline V gene has CDR1 LGHNT and CDR2 FRNRAP. Trimming at V came to 1 base and at J to 5 bases, leaving 7 bases not matched to a gene. CDR3 length: 16 amino acids. The CDR3 is CASGLGLAGVRETQYF. CDR3 nucleotide sequence: TGTGCTAGTGGTTTGGGCCTAGCGGGAGTTCGGGAGACCCAGTACTTC.

This clone is medium-sized. The V and J genes are TRBV23-1 and TRBJ1-1; TRBD1 aligns across 8 bases. TRBV23-1 is annotated as an ORF whose role is uncertain. V shed 3 bases and J 0 bases; nucleotides not matched to a gene: 15. This CDR3 spans 19 amino acids. The CDR3 loop is CASSHGTGSPPGLNTEAFF. The CDR3 DNA follows: TGCGCCAGCAGTCATGGGACAGGATCTCCACCAGGCCTGAACACTGAAGCTTTCTTT.

At least ten counts were recorded for this clone. The genes are TRBV5-4 and TRBJ2-1, with TRBD2 identical over 8 bases. The CDR3 runs 14 residues. Trimming at V came to 2 bases and at J to 6 bases, leaving 4 bases not matched to a gene. Germline-derived CDR1 and CDR2 are SGHNT and YYREEE (reference sequence). CDR3 residues: CASSLPGGRNEQFF. CDR3 DNA sequence: TGTGCCAGCAGCTTACCGGGGGGGCGCAATGAGCAGTTCTTC.

This clone was detected many times. V and J are TRBV29-1 and TRBJ1-1; D gene uncertain. From germline, CDR1 is SQVTM and CDR2 ANQGSEA. The CDR3 covers 13 residues. V dropped 1 base and J dropped 6 bases, with 12 bases sitting between them. DNA of the CDR3: TGCAGCGTTGAAGTCCCGCCTAGTGCTGAAGCTTTCTTT. Residues: CSVEVPPSAEAFF. The full variable domain, in which reference TRBV29-1 and TRBJ1-1 provide the parts outside the CDR3, is SAVISQKPSRDICQRGTSLTIQCQVDSQVTMMFWYRQQPGQSLTLIATANQGSEATYESGFVIDKFPISRPNLTFSTLTVSNMSPEDSSIYLCSVEVPPSAEAFFGQGTRLTVV.

This clone was found many times. J is TRBJ2-3 and V is TRBV14; 13 bases match TRBD2. Per germline, CDR1 SGHDN and CDR2 FVKESK. CDR3 length equals 17 residues. The V and J ends lost 4 bases and 8 bases, in that order; junction bases with no gene match: 12. The CDR3 region is CASSPNAGTSGKSTQYF. CDR3 nucleotide sequence: TGTGCCAGCAGCCCGAATGCCGGGACTAGCGGGAAGTCTACGCAGTATTTT. The full variable domain, completed using reference TRBV14 and TRBJ2-3, is EAGVTQFPSHSVIEKGQTVTLRCDPISGHDNLYWYRRVMGKEIKFLLHFVKESKQDESGMPNNRFLAERTGGTYSTLKVQPAELEDSGVYFCASSPNAGTSGKSTQYFGPGTRLTVL.

This clone was seen ten or more times. CDR3 protein: CASREGEYPNYGYTF. The CDR3 nucleotides read TGTGCCAGTCGGGAGGGGGAGTACCCTAACTATGGCTACACCTTC. The rearrangement joins TRBV19 to TRBJ1-2; tentatively, D is TRBD1 (6 bases). The length of the CDR3 is 15 residues. The germline gives CDR1 LNHDA, CDR2 SQIVND (reference sequence). The V gene lost 8 bases and the J gene lost 0 bases, with 16 bases spanning the gap.

This clone qualifies as medium-sized. This chain joins TRBV6-5 and TRBJ2-3, with 8 bases identical to TRBD2. Germline assignment: CDR1 MNHEY and CDR2 SVGAGI. V lost 7 bases, J lost 1 base, and 7 bases stayed unmatched. This CDR3 region has 15 residues. Written as DNA, the CDR3 is TGTGCCAGCACCCTCTCGGGACTAGGCACAGATACGCAGTATTTT. Its translation is CASTLSGLGTDTQYF.

In its sample, this clone ranks as large (0.1 to 1%). This sequence joins TRBV7-9 and TRBJ1-1, with D uncertain. The germline CDR1 and CDR2 sequences are SEHNR and FQNEAQ (reference sequence). The CDR3 loop spans 13 amino acids. Trimming pared 11 bases from V and 5 bases from J, leaving 18 bases between. The CDR3 coding sequence is TGTGCCGGCGCAGGCCAGCAGCTGACTGAAGCTTTCTTT. Protein: CAGAGQQLTEAFF. The variable domain in full, with the rest retrieved from reference TRBV7-9 and TRBJ1-1, is DTGVSQNPRHKITKRGQNVTFRCDPISEHNRLYWYRQTLGQGPEFLTYFQNEAQLEKSRLLSDRFSAERPKGSFSTLEIQRTEQGDSAMYLCAGAGQQLTEAFFGQGTRLTVV.

This clone qualifies as medium-sized. The chain combines TRBV6-1 with TRBJ1-1, with TRBD1 identical over 9 bases. Germline V lookup: CDR1 MNHNS, CDR2 SASEGT. CDR3 length: 14 residues. J lost 5 bases, V lost 6 bases, and 7 bases had no gene match. CDR3 nucleotide sequence: TGTGCCAGCAGGGACAGGGGAGAAAAAACTGAAGCTTTCTTT. Its translation is CASRDRGEKTEAFF.

This clone was counted a few times. CDR3 in amino acids: CASSLLSGDGAGARTRDNEQFF. CDR3 nucleotide sequence: TGTGCCAGCAGCTTATTAAGTGGAGATGGAGCGGGAGCCAGAACAAGGGACAATGAGCAGTTCTTC. The chain uses TRBV7-7 and TRBJ2-1; 8 nucleotides agree with TRBD2. The junction had 26 bases not matched to a gene; V was cut back by 2 bases and J by 5 bases. Germline V gene data show CDR1 as SSHAT and CDR2 as FNYEAQ (reference sequence). The CDR3 contains 22 residues.

This clone was seen repeatedly, ten times or more. The chain employs TRBV27 and TRBJ2-5, with 9 bases fitting TRBD1. V lost 3 bases, J lost 4 bases, and 6 bases stayed unmatched. Germline CDR1 reads MNHEY; CDR2 reads SMNVEV (reference sequence). This CDR3 contains 15 residues. CDR3 coding DNA: TGTGCCAGCAGTTTCCTCACAGGGGGCGGAGAGACCCAGTACTTC. Its translation: CASSFLTGGGETQYF.

This clone was observed at least ten times. The rearrangement uses TRBV6-1 and TRBJ2-7, with TRBD2 matching over 7 bases. Trimming took 9 bases from V and 0 from J; bases not matched to a gene: 8. CDR3 length equals 14 residues. Per germline, CDR1 MNHNS and CDR2 SASEGT. CDR3 residues: CASETSSSSYEQYF. The CDR3 DNA reads TGTGCCAGTGAGACTAGCTCAAGCTCCTACGAGCAGTACTTC.

A remark on this clone: Mismatch with germline at one junction end may stem from a read error. The gene calls are TRBV30 and TRBJ1-6; TRBD1 matches at 9 bases. Per germline, CDR1 GTSNPN and CDR2 SVGIG (reference sequence). This CDR3 contains 14 residues. The CDR3 reads CARRTDRGAAPLHF. The CDR3 nucleotides read TGTGCCCGGAGAACGGACAGGGGCGCGGCACCCCTCCACTTT.

This clone was picked up many times. The chain recombines TRBV7-3 with TRBJ2-1, with D maybe TRBD2 (6 bases). V shed 6 bases and J shed 10 bases, with 19 bases lying between them. The CDR3 extends over 14 amino acids. Per germline, CDR1 SGHTA and CDR2 FQGTGA. CDR3: CASRPTLGGSEQFF. CDR3 nucleotide sequence: TGTGCCAGCAGGCCGACACTTGGGGGGTCCGAGCAGTTCTTC.

This clone was detected ten times or more. The chain has TRBV19 and TRBJ1-5, with 10 bases lining up with TRBD1. CDR3 size: 16 residues. Germline CDR1 LNHDA, CDR2 SQIVND (reference sequence). J lost 5 bases, V lost 3 bases, and 7 bases had no gene match. The CDR3 spells CASSIRDRGYDQPQHF. DNA for the CDR3: TGTGCCAGTAGTATCCGGGACAGGGGATATGATCAGCCCCAGCATTTT. The full variable domain, its missing parts supplied by reference TRBV19 and TRBJ1-5, is DGGITQSPKYLFRKEGQNVTLSCEQNLNHDAMYWYRQDPGQGLRLIYYSQIVNDFQKGDIAEGYSVSREKKESFPLTVTSAQKNPTAFYLCASSIRDRGYDQPQHFGDGTRLSIL.

By sample share, this clone is medium-sized. This chain connects TRBV28 to TRBJ1-5, with D tentatively TRBD1 (6 bases). The CDR3 extends over 15 amino acids. The V end lost 6 bases, the J end lost 6 bases, and 18 bases lay between the germline ends. The germline gives CDR1 MDHEN, CDR2 SYDVKM. This CDR3 reads CASSEQQGGSQPQHF. In DNA form, the CDR3 reads TGTGCCAGCAGCGAGCAACAAGGGGGTTCTCAGCCCCAGCATTTT.

Ten or more counts support this clone. The V call is TRBV4-2, the J call TRBJ1-2; D remains unclear. The CDR3 extends over 16 amino acids. Per germline, CDR1 LGHNA and CDR2 YNFKEQ. V lost 0 bases, J lost 2 bases, and 13 bases lay in between. CDR3 in DNA: TGTGCCAGCAGCCAAGACAACTTCGGTGCCAACTATGGCTACACCTTC. Translation gives CASSQDNFGANYGYTF.

The table lists this clone with many counts. CDR3 sequence reads: CASSEIAGGRTDTQYF. CDR3 coding DNA: TGTGCCAGCAGTGAAATAGCGGGAGGGCGTACAGATACGCAGTATTTT. This chain links TRBV6-1 with TRBJ2-3, with 11 positions matching TRBD2. CDR1 is MNHNS and CDR2 is SASEGT in the germline V gene. The CDR3 is 16 residues long. With 2 bases clipped from V and 3 bases from J, the junction kept 4 bases outside the gene matches.